Presented here are 27 T cell receptor beta chains from one specimen sequenced in a study of T-cell reconstitution after alpha-beta-depleted transplantation in children. TCRbeta library preparation incorporated unique molecular identifiers. Each CDR3 protein is one row after TCRdb ran MiXCR on the PCR reads. This sample has some 600,000 distinct CDR3 sequences, with approximately 12% found just once. The material was PBMCs, mostly from graft donor cells, obtained 360 days after TCRalphabeta/CD19-depleted stem cell transplant. The receptors were sampled from a male patient under 18 who had a stem cell transplant for acute myeloid leukemia, so the T cells may come from the graft donor.

In its sample, this clonotype was seen a few times. V gene TRBV4-3 combines with J gene TRBJ2-7; D is perhaps TRBD1 (6 bases). The germline V and J ends were trimmed by 3 bases and 1 base, with 16 bases remaining between them. CDR1 and CDR2 from the germline V gene are LGHNA and YSLEER. The CDR3 is 16 residues long. This CDR3 is CASSHRGGGSSYEQYF. The CDR3 region has the DNA TGCGCCAGCAGCCACCGTGGGGGCGGGTCTTCCTACGAGCAGTACTTC.

V gene TRBV6-1 combines with J gene TRBJ1-1; possible D gene TRBD1, 6 bases. The germline CDR1 and CDR2 sequences are MNHNS and SASEGT. CDR3 length: 16 residues. Trimming removed 5 bases from V and 2 bases from J, with 18 bases in between. Here the CDR3 DNA reads TGTGCCAGCAGTTCCAACCCCGGGACACTTAACACTGAAGCTTTCTTT. This codes for CASSSNPGTLNTEAFF.

This clonotype was observed a handful of times. The chain is built from TRBV4-2 and TRBJ2-7, with TRBD2 identical over 9 bases. Looked up from germline, CDR1 is LGHNA and CDR2 is YNFKEQ. This CDR3 has 18 amino acids. The junction had 11 bases not matched to a gene; V was cut back by 0 bases and J by 2 bases. CDR3 residues: CASSQDVGALAGTYEQYF. The CDR3 nucleotides read TGTGCCAGCAGCCAAGATGTGGGGGCACTAGCGGGCACCTACGAGCAGTACTTC.

The chain employs TRBV29-1 and TRBJ1-2, with D perhaps matching TRBD1 (5 bases). From germline, CDR1 is SQVTM and CDR2 ANQGSEA. Trimming left V 7 bases short and J 6 bases short, with 9 bases between. The CDR3 loop spans 10 amino acids. The CDR3 DNA is TGCAGCGCCGGGACGGATGGCTACACCTTC. It specifies CSAGTDGYTF.

A word on this clonotype: This clone may be a read error of a much larger clone one base away. The CDR3 end shows no conserved phenylalanine or tryptophan, and so a read error is likely. This rearrangement joins TRBV12-3 or TRBV12-4 to TRBJ2-3; no firm D call. The CDR3 covers 13 residues. The V and J ends lost 5 bases and 3 bases respectively, with 9 bases between them. The CDR3 reads CASSRPGTDTQYL. The CDR3 DNA follows: TGTGCCAGCAGTCGCCCGGGTACAGATACGCAGTATTTA.

This clonotype was detected many times. The CDR3 nucleotides are TGTGCCAGCAGTTTCACACTAGTATCTTCCAATGAGCAGTTCTTC. Translation gives CASSFTLVSSNEQFF. This chain uses TRBV28 with TRBJ2-1; the D gene is possibly TRBD2 (5 bases). This CDR3 is 15 amino acids long. Trimming removed 3 bases from V and 6 bases from J, with 15 bases in between. Germline V gene sequence: CDR1 MDHEN, CDR2 SYDVKM.

This clonotype showed up many times. The CDR3 loop reads CSARATSGRVYEQYF. In DNA form, the CDR3 reads TGCAGTGCGCGCGCGACTAGCGGGAGAGTCTACGAGCAGTACTTC. J is TRBJ2-7 and V is TRBV20-1, with 12 nucleotides matching TRBD2. V was pared by 6 bases and J by 3 bases, with 9 bases of the junction left unmatched. The CDR3 consists of 15 residues. Germline assignment: CDR1 DFQATT and CDR2 SNEGSKA (reference sequence).

The rearrangement joins TRBV28 to TRBJ1-4, with D perhaps TRBD1 (6 bases). Looked up from germline, CDR1 is MDHEN and CDR2 is SYDVKM. V gave up 8 bases and J gave up 3 bases, with 16 bases separating them. The CDR3 extends over 15 amino acids. CDR3 sequence: CASHRRGRPNEKLFF. The CDR3 DNA sequence: TGTGCCAGCCACCGAAGGGGGAGGCCTAATGAAAAACTGTTTTTT.

Ten or more counts support this clonotype. V usage is TRBV3-1 and J usage is TRBJ2-7; either TRBD1 or TRBD2 may fit D (6 bases each). Per germline, CDR1 LGHDT and CDR2 YNNKEL (reference sequence). V was cut by 1 base and J by 2 bases, with 15 bases left in between. The CDR3 spans 16 residues. CDR3 bases: TGTGCCAGCAGCCAAGTATCACGGGGGCAGACCTACGAGCAGTACTTC. Translated: CASSQVSRGQTYEQYF.

The chain combines TRBV18 with TRBJ1-2; the D is unclear. V lost 0 bases and J lost 4, with 6 bases in between. This CDR3 contains 13 residues. Germline loops: CDR1 KGHSH, CDR2 LQKENI. The CDR3 protein is CASSPPTSYGYTF. In nucleotides, the CDR3 is TGTGCCAGCTCACCACCGACGTCCTATGGCTACACCTTC.

This clonotype appeared a few times. The V and J genes are TRBV9 and TRBJ2-7; 10 nucleotides align to TRBD2. V trimming: 0 bases; J trimming: 3 bases; junction bases outside the gene matches: 3. Germline V CDR1 and CDR2: SGDLS, YYNGEE. CDR3 length: 15 amino acids. The CDR3 coding sequence is TGTGCCAGCAGCGTAGTGGCTAGCGGGAGCTACGAGCAGTACTTC. Protein: CASSVVASGSYEQYF.

The chain couples TRBV20-1 to TRBJ2-4, with 8 bases fitting TRBD1. V shed 3 bases and J 3 bases; nucleotides not matched to a gene: 7. CDR1 and CDR2 from the germline V gene are DFQATT and SNEGSKA (reference sequence). The CDR3 runs 15 residues. CDR3 in amino acids: CSARGDRGVKNIQYF. CDR3 nucleotides: TGCAGTGCTAGGGGAGACAGGGGAGTCAAAAACATTCAGTACTTC.

The gene calls are TRBV6-2 or TRBV6-3 and TRBJ2-7; D might be TRBD2 (5 bases). Germline assignment: CDR1 MNHEY and CDR2 SVGEGT. The CDR3 contains 15 residues. Trimming pared 6 bases from V and 5 bases from J, leaving 20 bases between. Here the CDR3 DNA reads TGTGCCAGCAGCCCCATGGGAGCTTCCCGGGACGAGCAGTACTTC. Translating it yields CASSPMGASRDEQYF.

V is TRBV4-3 and J is TRBJ2-5, with a tentative D call TRBD1 (6 bases). This CDR3 has 15 residues. Germline V gives CDR1 LGHNA, CDR2 YSLEER. Trimming stripped 4 bases from V and 9 bases from J, with 21 bases between. CDR3: CASSPRGGHATAQYF. The DNA of the CDR3 is TGCGCCAGCAGCCCCCGTGGGGGACACGCGACGGCCCAGTACTTC.

This clonotype was observed a handful of times. One junction end disagrees with the germline gene, perhaps due to a read error. The CDR3 reads CASSFPGTSASF. In nucleotides, the CDR3 is TGTGCCAGCAGCTTCCCAGGGACTAGCGCTTCATTC. The rearrangement uses TRBV7-3 and TRBJ2-7, with TRBD2 matching 10 bases. The CDR3 sequence is 12 residues long. Germline V gene sequence: CDR1 SGHTA, CDR2 FQGTGA.

This clonotype turned up a few times. V and J are TRBV7-8 and TRBJ2-5; D is uncertain. V lost 0 bases and J 5 bases, leaving 16 bases between the germline ends. CDR1 is SGHVS and CDR2 is FQNEAQ in the germline V gene. This CDR3 contains 16 residues. The CDR3 region is CASSLARSRSMETQYF. CDR3 nucleotides: TGTGCCAGCAGCTTAGCGCGCAGCAGAAGTATGGAGACCCAGTACTTC.

This clonotype turned up a few times. This chain joins TRBV5-1 and TRBJ2-7; TRBD2 matches 10 bases. This CDR3 has 15 amino acids. V dropped 4 bases and J dropped 3; count of bases not matched to a gene: 7. The germline gives CDR1 SGHRS, CDR2 YFSETQ. The CDR3 DNA is TGCGCCAGCAGCCTGCTGGCTAGCGGGAGCTACGAGCAGTACTTC. Translating it yields CASSLLASGSYEQYF.

This clonotype occurred many times. The genes are TRBV29-1 and TRBJ2-3, with 10 bases matching TRBD2. This CDR3 is 14 amino acids long. Looked up from germline, CDR1 is SQVTM and CDR2 is ANQGSEA. The J segment lost 3 bases and the V segment lost 6 bases, leaving 6 bases of the junction unmatched. CDR3 in DNA: TGCAGCGTCGAGACTAGCGGGTGGACAGATACGCAGTATTTT. Translation gives CSVETSGWTDTQYF.

The rearrangement uses TRBV5-1 and TRBJ2-4, with 8 positions matching TRBD1. Unmatched junction bases numbered 7, after V lost 4 bases and J lost 4 bases. This CDR3 is 15 amino acids long. Germline V CDR1 and CDR2: SGHRS, YFSETQ. CDR3 coding DNA: TGCGCCAGCAGCGGCACGCAGGGGGCGAAAAACATTCAGTACTTC. This gives the protein CASSGTQGAKNIQYF.

The V and J genes are TRBV7-9 and TRBJ1-5; a weak D match, TRBD1 (5 bases). V dropped 3 bases and J dropped 5 bases, with 11 bases sitting between them. Germline V gene sequence: CDR1 SEHNR, CDR2 FQNEAQ (reference sequence). The CDR3 loop spans 14 amino acids. The CDR3 here is CASSLGLGYQPQHF. For the CDR3, the DNA is TGTGCCAGCAGCTTGGGGCTGGGGTATCAGCCCCAGCATTTT.

This clonotype was counted at least ten times. This chain uses TRBV10-3 with TRBJ1-5, with D possibly TRBD1 on 6 matching bases. This CDR3 contains 14 residues. V was trimmed by 4 bases and J by 6 bases, leaving 13 bases between them. Per germline, CDR1 ENHRY and CDR2 SYGVKD. The CDR3, as DNA: TGTGCCATCAGTGGTGGGGGGGGCACTCAGCCCCAGCATTTT. The encoded protein is CAISGGGGTQPQHF.

The sample holds many counts of this clonotype. The rearrangement joins TRBV18 to TRBJ2-7; no definite D call. V lost 2 bases to trimming and J lost 0 bases, with 8 bases between them. The CDR3 runs to 14 residues. CDR1 KGHSH and CDR2 LQKENI come from the germline V gene. The CDR3 nucleotides read TGTGCCAGCTCACCATCGGGCCACTCCTACGAGCAGTACTTC. Translation gives CASSPSGHSYEQYF.

This clonotype was found a few times. V is TRBV3-1 and J is TRBJ2-7; D not resolved. CDR3 length equals 14 residues. V lost 5 bases to trimming and J lost 0 bases, with 11 bases between them. Per germline, CDR1 LGHDT and CDR2 YNNKEL (reference sequence). As DNA, the CDR3 is TGTGCCAGCAGCGATGGGCCCGTCTCCTACGAGCAGTACTTC. Its translation: CASSDGPVSYEQYF.

J is TRBJ1-1 and V is TRBV29-1; TRBD1 is a possible D gene (5 bases). The CDR3 runs to 13 residues. Trimming left V 0 bases short and J 0 bases short, with 5 bases between. Looked up from germline, CDR1 is SQVTM and CDR2 is ANQGSEA. CDR3 sequence (DNA): TGCAGCGTTGAAGACAGGGTGAACACTGAAGCTTTCTTT. Its protein is CSVEDRVNTEAFF.

The CDR3 coding sequence is TGTGCCAGCAGCCCCCTTATCGGACTAGCGGGAGCTGAGACCCAGTACTTC. Its protein product is CASSPLIGLAGAETQYF. The chain combines TRBV3-1 with TRBJ2-5, with TRBD2 matching over 13 bases. Germline lookup yields CDR1 LGHDT and CDR2 YNNKEL (reference sequence). After removal of 4 bases from V and 5 bases from J, the junction contained 10 bases not matched to a gene. The CDR3 consists of 17 residues.

In this sample, this clonotype turned up a few times. The J gene is TRBJ1-2, the V gene TRBV27; TRBD1 matches at 9 bases. The germline CDR1 and CDR2 sequences are MNHEY and SMNVEV (reference sequence). The CDR3 totals 13 residues. The J segment lost 7 bases and the V segment lost 5 bases, leaving 5 bases of the junction unmatched. CDR3 in DNA: TGTGCCAGCAGTCGACAGGGGGTGAGTGGCTACACCTTC. It encodes CASSRQGVSGYTF.

The table lists this clonotype with a few counts. The chain employs TRBV4-3 and TRBJ2-3; a possible D gene is TRBD1 (6 bases). Trimming removed 1 base at V and 2 bases at J, with 13 bases between. The germline CDR1 and CDR2 sequences are LGHNA and YSLEER. The CDR3 contains 16 residues. The CDR3 DNA sequence: TGCGCCAGCAGCCAAGGGCCGGGACACCTCACAGATACGCAGTATTTT. Translated: CASSQGPGHLTDTQYF.